The rows below give T cell receptor beta chains drawn from one sample of a study of CD8+ T cells in alopecia areata. The method was immunoSEQ multiplex PCR; TCRdb's version includes in-frame clones alone and lacks a portion of them. This table has approximately 170,000 clones, 60% to 75% appearing once. The sample consisted of CD4+ T cells sorted from blood, taken at week 24, from a patient treated with tofacitinib. All receptors come from a human donor with alopecia areata. The CDR3 runs from the conserved cysteine through the conserved F or W. Each record gives: V gene, clone size, D gene, J gene, CDR3 protein, CDR3 DNA. The D gene is left open where the match is weak. The size field is filled for only some rows; it gives once, few, many or a size class.

TRBV29-1,-,TRBD1,TRBJ2-4,CSVGFPGGKNIQYF,TGCAGCGTTGGTTTTCCAGGGGGCAAAAACATTCAGTACTTC
TRBV5-1,-,TRBD1,TRBJ2-5,CASSLAQGASETQYF,TGCGCCAGCAGCTTGGCCCAGGGGGCATCAGAGACCCAGTACTTC
TRBV5-5,few,-,TRBJ2-3,CASSQGAGRDTQYF,TGTGCCAGCAGCCAAGGGGCAGGGCGAGATACGCAGTATTTT
TRBV29-1,-,-,TRBJ2-5,CSASGTPNEQETQYF,TGCAGCGCCTCGGGGACACCCAATGAGCAAGAGACCCAGTACTTC
TRBV6-5,-,-,TRBJ2-7,CASSYGRGTYEQYF,TGTGCCAGCAGTTACGGTCGGGGGACCTACGAGCAGTACTTC
TRBV29-1,-,-,TRBJ1-1,CSVGKLEGLNTEAFF,TGCAGCGTTGGCAAATTGGAGGGGTTGAACACTGAAGCTTTCTTT
TRBV29-1,few,TRBD1,TRBJ2-2,CSVYRGDGTGELFF,TGCAGCGTCTACAGGGGCGATGGCACCGGGGAGCTGTTTTTT
TRBV2,-,-,TRBJ1-5,CASSAGQGENQPQHF,TGTGCCAGCAGTGCAGGGCAGGGTGAGAATCAGCCCCAGCATTTT
TRBV29-1,many,-,TRBJ2-5,CSVDSGGETQYF,TGCAGCGTTGACTCCGGGGGAGAGACCCAGTACTTC
TRBV4-1,-,-,TRBJ1-2,CASSQDYVLTF,TGCGCCAGCAGCCAAGATTACGTTCTCACCTTC
TRBV11-2,-,-,TRBJ1-6,CASSLESGRNSPLHF,TGTGCCAGCAGCTTAGAATCAGGGAGAAATTCACCCCTCCACTTT
TRBV2,-,TRBD1,TRBJ1-6,CASTEGQGYSPLHF,TGTGCCAGCACCGAGGGACAGGGGTACTCACCCCTCCACTTT
TRBV11-2,-,-,TRBJ1-1,CASSLDFGGVAEAFF,TGTGCCAGCAGCTTAGATTTCGGAGGGGTAGCTGAAGCTTTCTTT
TRBV7-7,-,TRBD2,TRBJ2-3,CASSPSGARTDTQYF,TGTGCTAGCAGCCCTAGCGGGGCCCGCACAGATACGCAGTATTTT
TRBV7-2,-,TRBD2,TRBJ2-5,CASSVASGGETQYF,TGTGCCAGCAGCGTGGCTAGCGGGGGTGAGACCCAGTACTTC
TRBV20-1,-,-,TRBJ2-3,CSARRGDTQYF,TGCAGTGCTAGACGGGGAGATACGCAGTATTTT
TRBV4-2,few,TRBD1,TRBJ2-7,CASSQGGQGIEQYF,TGTGCCAGCAGCCAAGGGGGACAGGGGATCGAGCAGTACTTC
TRBV5-6,-,-,TRBJ2-1,CASSLGTRRDEQFF,TGTGCCAGCAGCTTAGGGACTCGGCGGGATGAGCAGTTCTTC
TRBV7-9,-,-,TRBJ1-2,CASSLVTNGYTF,TGTGCCAGCAGCTTAGTTACTAATGGCTACACCTTC
TRBV28,-,TRBD2,TRBJ2-5,CASRSGGWETQYF,TGTGCCAGCAGAAGCGGGGGTTGGGAGACCCAGTACTTC
TRBV5-1,many,TRBD1,TRBJ2-1,CASSDTGGTQFF,TGCGCCAGCAGCGATACAGGGGGCACTCAGTTCTTC
TRBV5-1,-,-,TRBJ2-7,CASSLGQLDTYEQYF,TGCGCCAGCAGCCTAGGACAGCTTGATACCTACGAGCAGTACTTC
TRBV5-6,-,TRBD1,TRBJ2-5,CASSRDREETQYF,TGTGCCAGCAGCAGGGACAGGGAAGAGACCCAGTACTTC